Listed below are T cell receptor beta chains from one sample, sequenced in a study of blood T cell repertoires in COVID-19. Profiled with immunoSEQ multiplex PCR; TCRdb holds only in-frame clones, not every one. The sample has about 180,000 clones, roughly 88% seen once. The sequencing sample was made of PBMCs or T cells enriched from blood (not recorded which). The receptors shown here come from a man aged 45-65 years who had recovered from COVID-19. Both conserved end residues are part of each CDR3. The D gene is left open where the match is weak.

len	v_gene	j_gene	d_gene	CDR3nt	CDR3aa
16	TRBV19	TRBJ1-6	NA	TGTGCCAGTAGTTATTCCAGGACAGAATTTACTTCACCCCTCCACTTT	CASSYSRTEFTSPLHF
15	TRBV4-1	TRBJ1-2	TRBD1	TGCGCCAGCAGCCAAGTCGGCGGACAGGCATATGGCTACACCTTC	CASSQVGGQAYGYTF
15	TRBV15	TRBJ1-1	NA	TGTGCCACCAGCAGAGATATAGTTGGACAGAGAGAAGCTTTCTTT	CATSRDIVGQREAFF
14	TRBV15	TRBJ1-2	NA	TGTGCCACCAGCAGAGATAACACCGACTATGGCTACACCTTC	CATSRDNTDYGYTF
14	TRBV5-1	TRBJ1-4	NA	TGCGCCAGCAAGGAGTCACCCGGAAATGAAAAACTGTTTTTT	CASKESPGNEKLFF
13	TRBV12-3/TRBV12-4	TRBJ2-1	NA	TGTGCCAGCAGTTTTCAGTCAGGTGGTGAGCAGTTCTTC	CASSFQSGGEQFF
17	TRBV19	TRBJ1-5	NA	TGTGCCAGTAGTATTGGGTGGAGGCAGCTAGGCAATCAGCCCCAGCATTTT	CASSIGWRQLGNQPQHF
13	TRBV27	TRBJ2-1	NA	TGTGCCAGCAGTTTAGCAGGGGCGGGCGAGCAGTTCTTC	CASSLAGAGEQFF
15	TRBV19	TRBJ1-4	NA	TGTGCCAGTGGAGGCGGGGGGCCAACTAATGAAAAACTGTTTTTT	CASGGGGPTNEKLFF
16	TRBV5-1	TRBJ2-3	NA	TGCGCCAGCAGCTTGGGTGCCGGGGGAGCCCAAGGTACGCAGTATTTT	CASSLGAGGAQGTQYF
16	TRBV30	TRBJ1-5	NA	TGTGCCTGGAGTATATCAGGGACTCCTCGAGGTCAGCCCCAGCATTTT	CAWSISGTPRGQPQHF
14	TRBV30	TRBJ1-5	NA	TGTGCCTGGAGTGTCCCTAGGCTCAATCAGCCCCAGCATTTT	CAWSVPRLNQPQHF
16	TRBV2	TRBJ1-4	TRBD1	TGTGCCAGCAGCAGTTGGGACAGGGCGACTAATGAAAAACTGTTTTTT	CASSSWDRATNEKLFF
13	TRBV6-2/TRBV6-3	TRBJ1-2	TRBD1	TGTGCCAGCAGTTTAACAGGGGACTATGGCTACACCTTC	CASSLTGDYGYTF